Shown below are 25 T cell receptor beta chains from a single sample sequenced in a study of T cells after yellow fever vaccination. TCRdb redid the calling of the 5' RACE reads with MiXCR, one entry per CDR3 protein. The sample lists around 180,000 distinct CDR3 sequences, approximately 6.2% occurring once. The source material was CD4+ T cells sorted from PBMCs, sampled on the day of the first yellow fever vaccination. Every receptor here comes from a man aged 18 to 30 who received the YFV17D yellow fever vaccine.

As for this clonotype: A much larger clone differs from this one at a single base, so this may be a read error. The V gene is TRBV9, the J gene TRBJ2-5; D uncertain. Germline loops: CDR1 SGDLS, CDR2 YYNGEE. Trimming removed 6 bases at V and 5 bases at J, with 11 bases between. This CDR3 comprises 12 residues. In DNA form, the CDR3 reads TGTGCCAGCAACGCAGAACCGGAGACCCAGTACTTC. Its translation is CASNAEPETQYF. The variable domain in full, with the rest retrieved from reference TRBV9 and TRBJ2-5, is DSGVTQTPKHLITATGQRVTLRCSPRSGDLSVYWYQQSLDQGLQFLIQYYNGEERAKGNILERFSAQQFPDLHSELNLSSLELGDSALYFCASNAEPETQYFGPGTRLLVL.

CDR3 in amino acids: CASSPPPAREEFNQPQHF. The CDR3 region has the DNA TGTGCCAGCAGCCCCCCCCCTGCCAGGGAGGAATTCAATCAGCCCCAGCATTTT. The chain employs TRBV6-1 and TRBJ1-5, with a possible D match to TRBD1 (5 bases). The germline CDR1 and CDR2 sequences are MNHNS and SASEGT. With 6 bases removed from V and 3 bases from J, the gap between germline ends came to 24 bases. The CDR3 spans 18 residues.

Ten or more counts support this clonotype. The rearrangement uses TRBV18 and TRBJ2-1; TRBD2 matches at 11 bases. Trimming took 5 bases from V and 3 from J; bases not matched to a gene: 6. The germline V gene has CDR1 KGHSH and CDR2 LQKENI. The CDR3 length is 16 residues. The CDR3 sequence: CASSTISGGVYNEQFF. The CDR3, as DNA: TGTGCCAGCTCAACGATTAGCGGGGGGGTCTACAATGAGCAGTTCTTC.

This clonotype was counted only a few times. DNA of the CDR3: TGCAGTGCTAGATATCAGGGAGAAGGGAACTATGGCTACACCTTC. Amino acids: CSARYQGEGNYGYTF. The chain carries TRBV20-1 and TRBJ1-2; D is perhaps TRBD1 (5 bases). CDR1 is DFQATT and CDR2 is SNEGSKA in the germline V gene (reference sequence). The V end was cut by 2 bases, the J end by 2 bases, with 15 bases between. This CDR3 spans 15 amino acids.

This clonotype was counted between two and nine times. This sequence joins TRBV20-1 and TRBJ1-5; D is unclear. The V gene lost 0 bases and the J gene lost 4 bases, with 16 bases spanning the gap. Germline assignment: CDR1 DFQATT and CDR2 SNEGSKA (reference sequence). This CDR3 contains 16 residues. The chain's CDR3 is CSARDMEGLKNQPQHF. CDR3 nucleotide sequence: TGCAGTGCTAGAGATATGGAGGGCCTTAAAAATCAGCCCCAGCATTTT.

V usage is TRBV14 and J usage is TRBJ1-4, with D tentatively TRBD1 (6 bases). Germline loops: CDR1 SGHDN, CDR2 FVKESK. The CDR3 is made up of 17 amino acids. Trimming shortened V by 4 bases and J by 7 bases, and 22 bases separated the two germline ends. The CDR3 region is CASSRDAGQWMGEKLFF. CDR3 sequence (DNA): TGTGCCAGCAGCCGTGATGCAGGACAGTGGATGGGTGAAAAACTGTTTTTT.

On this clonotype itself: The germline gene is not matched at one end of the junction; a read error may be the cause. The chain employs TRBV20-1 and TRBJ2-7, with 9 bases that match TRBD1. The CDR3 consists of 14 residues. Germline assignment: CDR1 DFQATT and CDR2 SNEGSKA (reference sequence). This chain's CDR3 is CSASRGQGVYELYF. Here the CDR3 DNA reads TGCAGTGCTAGTAGGGGACAGGGAGTCTACGAGCTGTACTTC.

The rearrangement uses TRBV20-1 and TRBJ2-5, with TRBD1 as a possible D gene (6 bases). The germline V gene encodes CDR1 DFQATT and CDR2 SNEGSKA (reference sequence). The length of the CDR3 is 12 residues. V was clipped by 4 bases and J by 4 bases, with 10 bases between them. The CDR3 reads CSAMDRGETQYF. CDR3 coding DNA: TGCAGTGCTATGGACAGAGGAGAGACCCAGTACTTC.

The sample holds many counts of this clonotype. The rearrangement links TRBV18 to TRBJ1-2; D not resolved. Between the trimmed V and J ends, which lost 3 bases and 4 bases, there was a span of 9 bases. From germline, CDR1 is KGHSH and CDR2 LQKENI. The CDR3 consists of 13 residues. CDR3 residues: CASSPPSTYGYTF. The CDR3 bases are TGTGCCAGCTCACCGCCGAGCACCTATGGCTACACCTTC.

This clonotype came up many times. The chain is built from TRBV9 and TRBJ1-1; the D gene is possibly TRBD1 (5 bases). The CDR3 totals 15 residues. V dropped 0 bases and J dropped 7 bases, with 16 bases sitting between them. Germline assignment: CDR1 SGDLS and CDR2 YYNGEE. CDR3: CASSVAGDPGVEAFF. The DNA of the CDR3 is TGTGCCAGCAGCGTAGCCGGGGACCCCGGGGTTGAAGCTTTCTTT. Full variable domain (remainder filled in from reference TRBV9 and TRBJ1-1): DSGVTQTPKHLITATGQRVTLRCSPRSGDLSVYWYQQSLDQGLQFLIQYYNGEERAKGNILERFSAQQFPDLHSELNLSSLELGDSALYFCASSVAGDPGVEAFFGQGTRLTVV.

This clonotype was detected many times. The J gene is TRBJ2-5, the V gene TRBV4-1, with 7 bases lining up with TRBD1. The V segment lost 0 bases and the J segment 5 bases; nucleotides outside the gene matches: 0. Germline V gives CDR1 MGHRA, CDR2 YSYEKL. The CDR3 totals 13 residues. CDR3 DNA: TGCGCCAGCAGCCAAGACAGGGGGGAGACCCAGTACTTC. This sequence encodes CASSQDRGETQYF.

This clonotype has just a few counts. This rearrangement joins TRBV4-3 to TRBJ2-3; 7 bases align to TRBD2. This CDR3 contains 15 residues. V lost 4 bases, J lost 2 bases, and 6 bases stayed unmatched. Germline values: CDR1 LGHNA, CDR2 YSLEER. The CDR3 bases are TGCGCCAGCAGCCGCGCGGGGGACCCCACAGATACGCAGTATTTT. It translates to CASSRAGDPTDTQYF.

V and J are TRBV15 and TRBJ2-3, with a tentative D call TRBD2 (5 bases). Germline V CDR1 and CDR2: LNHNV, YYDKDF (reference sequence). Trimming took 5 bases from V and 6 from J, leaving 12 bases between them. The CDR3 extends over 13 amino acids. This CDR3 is CATSFRTGDTQYF. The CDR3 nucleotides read TGTGCCACCAGCTTCCGGACTGGGGATACGCAGTATTTT. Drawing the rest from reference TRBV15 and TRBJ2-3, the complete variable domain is DAMVIQNPRYQVTQFGKPVTLSCSQTLNHNVMYWYQQKSSQAPKLLFHYYDKDFNNEADTPDNFQSRRPNTSFCFLDIRSPGLGDTAMYLCATSFRTGDTQYFGPGTRLTVL.

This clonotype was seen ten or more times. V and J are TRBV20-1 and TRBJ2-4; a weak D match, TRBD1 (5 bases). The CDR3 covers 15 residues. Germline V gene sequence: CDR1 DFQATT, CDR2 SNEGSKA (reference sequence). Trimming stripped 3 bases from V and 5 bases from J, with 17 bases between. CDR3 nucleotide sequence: TGCAGTGCTAGGGAATCGTCGTTGGGGCAAAACATTCAGTACTTC. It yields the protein CSARESSLGQNIQYF.

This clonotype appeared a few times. This chain's CDR3 is CASSEPHTWGRGGYTF. CDR3 nucleotide sequence: TGTGCCAGCAGTGAACCTCACACGTGGGGACGGGGTGGCTACACCTTC. V is TRBV25-1 and J is TRBJ1-2; D is possibly TRBD1 (5 bases). This CDR3 spans 16 amino acids. Trimming cost V 2 bases and J 7 bases, with 20 bases left between them. Germline-derived CDR1 and CDR2 are MGHDK and SYGVNS.

CDR3 region: CASSWGDRQETQYF. DNA of the CDR3: TGCGCCAGCAGCTGGGGGGACAGGCAAGAGACCCAGTACTTC. The rearrangement joins TRBV5-1 to TRBJ2-5, with 8 nucleotides matching TRBD1. The V gene's germline CDR1 is SGHRS and CDR2 YFSETQ. V was clipped by 3 bases and J by 2 bases; unmatched bases: 3. The CDR3 is made up of 14 amino acids.

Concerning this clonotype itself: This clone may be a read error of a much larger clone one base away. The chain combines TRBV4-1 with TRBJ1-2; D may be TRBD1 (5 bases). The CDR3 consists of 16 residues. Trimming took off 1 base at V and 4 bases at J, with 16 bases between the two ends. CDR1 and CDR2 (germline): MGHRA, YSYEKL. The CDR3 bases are TGCGCCAGCAGCCAAGGACGTTCTGGGGCCCCCTATGGCTACACCTTC. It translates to CASSQGRSGAPYGYTF.

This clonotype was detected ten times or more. The CDR3 DNA sequence: TGTGCCAGCAGCTTGTCAGACACCGGGGAGCTGTTTTTT. It is translated as CASSLSDTGELFF. J is TRBJ2-2 and V is TRBV11-1; D not certain. This CDR3 has 13 amino acids. Looked up from germline, CDR1 is SGHAT and CDR2 is FQDESV (reference sequence). The germline V and J ends were trimmed by 3 bases and 3 bases, with 5 bases remaining between them. Based on the CDR3 plus reference TRBV11-1 and TRBJ2-2, the full variable domain is EAEVAQSPRYKITEKSQAVAFWCDPISGHATLYWYRQILGQGPELLVQFQDESVVDDSQLPKDRFSAERLKGVDSTLKIQPAELGDSAMYLCASSLSDTGELFFGEGSRLTVL.

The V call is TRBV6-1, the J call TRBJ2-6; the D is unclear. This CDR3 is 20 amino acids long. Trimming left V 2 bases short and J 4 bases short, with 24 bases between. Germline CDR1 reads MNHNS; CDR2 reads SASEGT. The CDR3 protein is CASSEYLFGPVLAGANVLTF. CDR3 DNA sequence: TGTGCCAGCAGTGAATACTTATTCGGACCGGTTCTTGCGGGGGCCAACGTCCTGACTTTC.

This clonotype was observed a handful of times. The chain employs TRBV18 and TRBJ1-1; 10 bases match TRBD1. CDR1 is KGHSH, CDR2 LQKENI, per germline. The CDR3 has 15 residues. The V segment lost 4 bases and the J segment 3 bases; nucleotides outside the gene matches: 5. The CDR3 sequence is CASSQIGQGDTEAFF. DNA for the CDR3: TGTGCCAGCTCACAGATCGGACAGGGGGACACTGAAGCTTTCTTT.

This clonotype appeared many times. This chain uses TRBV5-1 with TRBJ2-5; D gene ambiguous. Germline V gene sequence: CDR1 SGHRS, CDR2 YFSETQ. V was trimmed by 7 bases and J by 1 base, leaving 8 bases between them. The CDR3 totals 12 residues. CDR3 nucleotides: TGCGCCAGCTCCTGGAGCCAAGAGACCCAGTACTTC. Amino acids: CASSWSQETQYF.

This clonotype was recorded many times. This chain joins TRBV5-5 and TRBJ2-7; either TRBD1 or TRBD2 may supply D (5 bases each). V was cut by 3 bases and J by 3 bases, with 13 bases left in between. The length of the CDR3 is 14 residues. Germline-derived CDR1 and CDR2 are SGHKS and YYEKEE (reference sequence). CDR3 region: CASSSGRIGYEQYF. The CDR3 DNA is TGTGCCAGCAGCTCGGGACGGATCGGCTACGAGCAGTACTTC.

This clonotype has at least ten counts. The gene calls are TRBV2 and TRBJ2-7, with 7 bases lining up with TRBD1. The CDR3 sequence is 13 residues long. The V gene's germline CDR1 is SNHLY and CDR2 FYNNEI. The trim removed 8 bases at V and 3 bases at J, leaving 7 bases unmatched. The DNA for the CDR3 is TGTGCCAGCCGAAGACAGGGAAGCTACGAGCAGTACGTC. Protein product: CASRRQGSYEQYV.

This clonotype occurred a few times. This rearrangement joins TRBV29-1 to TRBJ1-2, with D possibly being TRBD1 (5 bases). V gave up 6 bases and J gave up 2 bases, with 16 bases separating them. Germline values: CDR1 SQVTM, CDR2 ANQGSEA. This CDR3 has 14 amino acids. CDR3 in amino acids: CSVQTGPYNYGYTF. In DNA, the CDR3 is TGCAGCGTCCAAACAGGACCATACAACTATGGCTACACCTTC.

CDR3 DNA: TGTGCCAGCACCCTGGGGGGGGCGGGGGGCATCCCTGCCGGCGAGACCCAGTACTTC. Amino acids: CASTLGGAGGIPAGETQYF. The chain recombines TRBV5-4 with TRBJ2-5; TRBD2 aligns across 8 bases. J was trimmed by 5 bases and V by 6 bases; bases with no gene match: 24. There are 19 residues in the CDR3. CDR1 is SGHNT, CDR2 YYREEE, per germline (reference sequence). The full variable domain, in which reference TRBV5-4 and TRBJ2-5 provide the parts outside the CDR3, is ETGVTQSPTHLIKTRGQQVTLRCSSQSGHNTVSWYQQALGQGPQFIFQYYREEENGRGNFPPRFSGLQFPNYSSELNVNALELDDSALYLCASTLGGAGGIPAGETQYFGPGTRLLVL.